The 22 T cell receptor beta chains presented below share a single source sample, sequenced in a study of blood T cell repertoires in COVID-19. The data were produced by immunoSEQ multiplex PCR, yet TCRdb's version contains in-frame clones alone and is incomplete. The data hold some 190,000 clones, with 80% to 90% observed a single time. Sequenced input: peripheral blood. The receptors derive from a human donor with active or convalescent COVID-19. The donor label of this sample is uncertain.

The chain has TRBV18 and TRBJ1-3; TRBD1 matches at 7 bases. Germline trimming cut 4 bases from V and 5 bases from J; bases unmatched to any gene: 5. The germline V gene has CDR1 KGHSH and CDR2 LQKENI. The CDR3 runs to 14 residues. CDR3: CASSQGQKRNTIYF. The CDR3 DNA reads as TGTGCCAGCTCACAGGGACAGAAGAGAAACACCATATATTTT.

This chain connects TRBV19 to TRBJ2-6; 7 bases fit TRBD1. The CDR3 is made up of 15 amino acids. Germline V CDR1 and CDR2: LNHDA, SQIVND (reference sequence). V trimming: 3 bases; J trimming: 3 bases; junction bases outside the gene matches: 2. The CDR3 reads CASSMGQHGANVLTF. The CDR3 region has the DNA TGTGCCAGTAGTATGGGACAGCATGGGGCCAACGTCCTGACTTTC.

This sequence joins TRBV4-1 and TRBJ2-1; 14 positions agree with TRBD2. Germline V gives CDR1 MGHRA, CDR2 YSYEKL. The J segment lost 7 bases and the V segment lost 1 base, leaving 9 bases of the junction unmatched. The CDR3 is made up of 18 amino acids. The CDR3 coding sequence is TGCGCCAGCAGCCAAGTTTCCGGGACTAGCGGGAGTTCAAATGAGCAGTTCTTC. Translated, it gives CASSQVSGTSGSSNEQFF.

The rearrangement joins TRBV14 to TRBJ1-1, with D perhaps matching TRBD1 (6 bases). Germline values: CDR1 SGHDN, CDR2 FVKESK. The CDR3 totals 16 residues. V was shortened by 4 bases and J by 0 bases, with 15 bases between the two germline ends. The CDR3 loop reads CASSRRTVTMNTEAFF. In nucleotides, the CDR3 is TGTGCCAGCAGCCGCCGGACAGTAACCATGAACACTGAAGCTTTCTTT. Looking up the rest from reference TRBV14 and TRBJ1-1 gives the full variable domain: EAGVTQFPSHSVIEKGQTVTLRCDPISGHDNLYWYRRVMGKEIKFLLHFVKESKQDESGMPNNRFLAERTGGTYSTLKVQPAELEDSGVYFCASSRRTVTMNTEAFFGQGTRLTVV.

V usage is TRBV3-1 (or the pseudogene TRBV3-2) and J usage is TRBJ2-3; D perhaps matches TRBD2 (6 bases). This CDR3 is 14 amino acids long. Germline assignment: CDR1 LGHDT and CDR2 YNNKEL (reference sequence). Trimming shortened V by 4 bases and J by 4 bases, and 12 bases separated the two germline ends. The CDR3 DNA reads as TGTGCCAGCAGCCCGAGGGAGGTCGCAGATACGCAGTATTTT. As protein: CASSPREVADTQYF.

This clone occurred many times. The chain is built from TRBV10-3 and TRBJ2-7; TRBD1 is a possible D gene (6 bases). The CDR3 spans 15 residues. Germline V gene sequence: CDR1 ENHRY, CDR2 SYGVKD. V lost 2 bases and J 2 bases, leaving 13 bases between the germline ends. This CDR3 is CAISERGTLTYEQYF. The CDR3 DNA reads as TGTGCCATCAGTGAGAGGGGGACACTGACCTACGAGCAGTACTTC.

The chain links TRBV10-3 to TRBJ2-2; D may be TRBD2 (6 bases). V was pared by 9 bases and J by 4 bases, with 15 bases between. This CDR3 region has 14 residues. Germline CDR1 and CDR2: ENHRY and SYGVKD. DNA for the CDR3: TGTGCCATTGGACAAGGGAGGTCCACCGGGGAGCTGTTTTTT. It codes for CAIGQGRSTGELFF.

The J gene is TRBJ1-1, the V gene TRBV7-9; D gene ambiguous. Germline V gene lookup returns CDR1 SEHNR and CDR2 FQNEAQ (reference sequence). Trimming removed 5 bases from V and 5 bases from J, with 6 bases in between. The CDR3 is made up of 11 amino acids. This CDR3 is CASSPLTEAFF. DNA of the CDR3: TGTGCCAGCAGCCCTTTAACTGAAGCTTTCTTT.

This clone occurred many times. The gene calls are TRBV14 and TRBJ1-1, with D perhaps matching TRBD1 (5 bases). The ends were cut back, 3 bases at V and 7 bases at J, with 12 bases in the middle. The CDR3 consists of 13 residues. CDR1 and CDR2 (germline): SGHDN, FVKESK. The CDR3: CASSQFGGVEAFF. CDR3 bases: TGTGCCAGCAGCCAGTTCGGGGGGGTTGAAGCTTTCTTT.

This clone was seen a single time. The genes are TRBV19 and TRBJ1-1, with a weak D call TRBD1 (5 bases). This CDR3 contains 13 residues. V was trimmed by 0 bases and J by 6 bases, leaving 8 bases between them. Germline lookup yields CDR1 LNHDA and CDR2 SQIVND (reference sequence). The CDR3 nucleotides are TGTGCCAGTAGTATAGACAGGGCCCCTGAAGCTTTCTTT. This sequence encodes CASSIDRAPEAFF.

J is TRBJ2-5 and V is TRBV30, with D possibly being TRBD1 (6 bases). Germline-derived CDR1 and CDR2 are GTSNPN and SVGIG (reference sequence). The CDR3 totals 13 residues. V shed 1 base and J shed 5 bases, with 11 bases lying between them. Written as DNA, the CDR3 is TGTGCCTGGAGTGGGGGGCAAGGGGAGACCCAGTACTTC. Its translation is CAWSGGQGETQYF.

The chain links TRBV6-5 to TRBJ2-7; D is possibly TRBD2 (5 bases). The CDR3 loop spans 15 amino acids. Between the trimmed V and J ends, which lost 2 bases and 0 bases, there was a span of 11 bases. Germline V lookup: CDR1 MNHEY, CDR2 SVGAGI. In DNA form, the CDR3 reads TGTGCCAGCAGTTACGGGGTAGCGCTCTCCTACGAGCAGTACTTC. As protein: CASSYGVALSYEQYF.

The rearrangement uses TRBV21-1 and TRBJ2-3; TRBD1, the table's D call, lacks a check against the DNA. TRBV21-1 is annotated as a pseudogene. The CDR3 is made up of 13 amino acids. The CDR3 bases are TGTGCCAGCAGCATGTTGGCCCCAGATACGCAGTATTTT. This codes for CASSMLAPDTQYF.

This clone was recorded only once. This chain joins TRBV5-6 and TRBJ1-2; D may be TRBD1 (5 bases). This CDR3 has 15 residues. V was pared by 4 bases and J by 8 bases, with 21 bases between. Germline CDR1 is SGHDT and CDR2 is YYEEEE. For the CDR3, the DNA is TGTGCCAGCAGCGGTGGACACGTCGTAAAAGAAGGCTACACCTTC. Translating it yields CASSGGHVVKEGYTF.

The chain recombines TRBV15 with TRBJ2-2, with D uncertain. The V and J ends lost 0 bases and 5 bases respectively, with 4 bases between them. Germline assignment: CDR1 LNHNV and CDR2 YYDKDF (reference sequence). The CDR3 is made up of 13 amino acids. CDR3 sequence (DNA): TGTGCCACCAGCAGAGACGAGACCGGGGAGCTGTTTTTT. Translated, it gives CATSRDETGELFF.

V and J are TRBV12-3 or TRBV12-4 and TRBJ2-3; unclear D gene. Trimming shortened V by 8 bases and J by 5 bases, and 8 bases separated the two germline ends. The CDR3 extends over 11 amino acids. In DNA form, the CDR3 reads TGTGCCAGCCTTTTGCGAGATACGCAGTATTTT. Translated: CASLLRDTQYF.

This clone appeared a single time. The V gene is TRBV9, the J gene TRBJ1-1; TRBD1 might be the D (6 bases). Trimming removed 4 bases at V and 2 bases at J, with 18 bases between. The CDR3 runs 16 residues. The germline CDR1 and CDR2 sequences are SGDLS and YYNGEE. In nucleotides, the CDR3 is TGTGCCAGCAGCCCAGCGGTGCGGGGGGCAAACACTGAAGCTTTCTTT. Residues: CASSPAVRGANTEAFF.

The chain links TRBV7-2 to TRBJ2-7; a weak D match, TRBD1 (6 bases). V lost 4 bases, J lost 1 base, and 11 bases lay in between. CDR3 length: 14 amino acids. Germline lookup yields CDR1 SGHTA and CDR2 FQGNSA. This CDR3 reads CASSSRTASYEQYF. CDR3 nucleotides: TGTGCCAGCAGCTCAAGGACAGCTTCCTACGAGCAGTACTTC.

The chain combines TRBV6-1 with TRBJ2-7, with D possibly matching TRBD1 (5 bases). V was trimmed by 1 base and J by 1 base, leaving 8 bases between them. This CDR3 comprises 14 residues. The germline CDR1 and CDR2 sequences are MNHNS and SASEGT. The CDR3 DNA reads TGTGCCAGCAGTGAAGGACAGATGTCCTACGAGCAGTACTTC. Its protein is CASSEGQMSYEQYF.

The gene calls are TRBV9 and TRBJ1-4; D might be TRBD1 (5 bases). Trimming stripped 4 bases from V and 8 bases from J, with 15 bases between. Germline V lookup: CDR1 SGDLS, CDR2 YYNGEE. This CDR3 is built from 14 residues. The CDR3, as DNA: TGTGCCAGCAGCTCTCGGGGGGGTGGCGAAAAACTGTTTTTT. Protein product: CASSSRGGGEKLFF.

The sample holds a few counts of this clone. The V and J genes are TRBV5-1 and TRBJ2-7, with D perhaps matching TRBD2 (6 bases). Germline V CDR1 and CDR2: SGHRS, YFSETQ. Trimming left V 4 bases short and J 0 bases short, with 11 bases between. This CDR3 has 14 residues. The CDR3 loop reads CASSQERASYEQYF. The CDR3 DNA is TGCGCCAGCAGCCAGGAGCGGGCCTCCTACGAGCAGTACTTC.

The chain recombines TRBV9 with TRBJ2-1; D remains ambiguous. The germline CDR1 and CDR2 sequences are SGDLS and YYNGEE. V was clipped by 0 bases and J by 0 bases, with 7 bases between them. The CDR3 loop spans 15 amino acids. The CDR3 loop reads CASSVEQNSYNEQFF. In DNA form, the CDR3 reads TGTGCCAGCAGCGTAGAACAGAACTCCTACAATGAGCAGTTCTTC.